The entry below gives a single T cell receptor (beta chain) sequence along with its context. Recipients boosted at about 4 weeks or about 12 weeks are pooled. Germline V gene sequence: CDR1 LGHNT, CDR2 FRNRAP. Deletions cut 0 bases from V and 5 bases from J, with 22 bases between. The CDR3 has 18 residues. The data derive from a study of T cell responses to AZD1222 COVID-19 vaccine. The assay was immunoSEQ multiplex PCR, and TCRdb's table has in-frame clones only and misses some. The sample lists around 150,000 clones, about 90% occurring once. The gene calls are TRBV12-5 and TRBJ1-1; D is unclear. Here the sequenced sample was peripheral blood, taken 28 days after the second AZD1222 dose. The receptor was derived from an adult who received the AZD1222 COVID-19 vaccine. This CDR3 reads CASGLVHGVSMVLTEAFF. The CDR3 DNA follows: TGTGCTAGTGGTTTGGTACATGGGGTGTCCATGGTACTAACTGAAGCTTTCTTT.